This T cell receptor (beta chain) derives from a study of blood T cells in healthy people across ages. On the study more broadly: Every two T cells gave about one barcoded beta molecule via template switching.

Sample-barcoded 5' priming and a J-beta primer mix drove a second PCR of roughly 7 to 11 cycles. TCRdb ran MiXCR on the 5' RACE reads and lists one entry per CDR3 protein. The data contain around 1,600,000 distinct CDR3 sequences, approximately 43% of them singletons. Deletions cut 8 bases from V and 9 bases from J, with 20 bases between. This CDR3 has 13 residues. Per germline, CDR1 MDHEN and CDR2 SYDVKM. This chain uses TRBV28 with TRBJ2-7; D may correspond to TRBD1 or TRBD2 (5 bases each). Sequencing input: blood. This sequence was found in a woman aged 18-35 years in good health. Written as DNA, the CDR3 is TGTGCCAGCTTCGGACAAGAACTAGAGGGGCAGTACTTC. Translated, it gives CASFGQELEGQYF.